Listed here are 27 T cell receptor beta chains from one sample, sequenced in a study of CD8 T cells in Susac syndrome. Random-hexamer reverse transcription was applied to roughly 0.5 to 1 ug RNA. TCRdb independently ran MiXCR on the immunoSEQ multiplex PCR reads; one entry per CDR3 protein. The profile shows approximately 300,000 distinct CDR3 sequences, 89% of them singletons. Material for sequencing was CD8+ T cells from PBMCs. These receptors originate from a human donor with multiple sclerosis.

J is TRBJ1-1 and V is TRBV5-6; perhaps TRBD1 as D (6 bases). Germline CDR1 is SGHDT and CDR2 is YYEEEE. The V and J ends lost 0 bases and 1 base respectively, with 16 bases between them. The CDR3 is made up of 17 amino acids. The CDR3 coding sequence is TGTGCCAGCAGCTTGGTCGGGACAACCCCCCAGAACACTGAAGCTTTCTTT. It specifies CASSLVGTTPQNTEAFF.

This rearrangement joins TRBV5-1 to TRBJ2-5; D perhaps matches TRBD1 (6 bases). V dropped 1 base and J dropped 5 bases, with 6 bases sitting between them. The CDR3 has 12 residues. CDR1 SGHRS and CDR2 YFSETQ come from the germline V gene. DNA for the CDR3: TGCGCCAGCAGCTTGAGGGGGGAGACCCAGTACTTC. Residues: CASSLRGETQYF. Together with reference TRBV5-1 and TRBJ2-5, the CDR3 gives the full variable domain: KAGVTQTPRYLIKTRGQQVTLSCSPISGHRSVSWYQQTPGQGLQFLFEYFSETQRNKGNFPGRFSGRQFSNSRSEMNVSTLELGDSALYLCASSLRGETQYFGPGTRLLVL.

This chain joins TRBV29-1 and TRBJ1-2; the D gene is possibly TRBD1 (6 bases). The length of the CDR3 is 13 residues. V was shortened by 4 bases and J by 2 bases, with 11 bases between the two germline ends. Per the germline V gene, CDR1 is SQVTM and CDR2 is ANQGSEA. This CDR3 is CSVVRTGNYGYTF. CDR3 DNA: TGCAGCGTTGTTCGTACAGGGAACTATGGCTACACCTTC.

The V gene is TRBV7-9, the J gene TRBJ1-5, with D maybe TRBD1 (5 bases). The CDR3 is 15 residues long. Germline lookup yields CDR1 SEHNR and CDR2 FQNEAQ (reference sequence). The germline V and J ends were trimmed by 2 bases and 7 bases, with 15 bases remaining between them. The CDR3 DNA reads TGTGCCAGCAGCTTAATCGAGACAGAGGGACAGCCCCAGCATTTT. It codes for CASSLIETEGQPQHF.

The J gene is TRBJ2-7, the V gene TRBV6-5; D not certain. The CDR3 extends over 13 amino acids. From germline, CDR1 is MNHEY and CDR2 SVGAGI. With 0 bases removed from V and 2 bases from J, the gap between germline ends came to 5 bases. CDR3 amino acids: CASSYSKTYEQYF. CDR3 nucleotide sequence: TGTGCCAGCAGTTACTCGAAGACCTACGAGCAGTACTTC.

This clonotype has just a few counts. The chain has TRBV7-2 and TRBJ2-3, with 8 bases identical to TRBD2. CDR1 SGHTA and CDR2 FQGNSA come from the germline V gene. The ends lost 5 bases at V and 2 bases at J; junction bases unmatched: 6. This CDR3 is built from 15 residues. The CDR3 is CASSPKLADTDTQYF. The CDR3 DNA reads as TGTGCCAGCAGCCCTAAACTAGCGGACACAGATACGCAGTATTTT.

The chain employs TRBV6-2 or TRBV6-3 and TRBJ2-5; 8 nucleotides line up with TRBD2. Germline lookup yields CDR1 MNHEY and CDR2 SVGEGT. This CDR3 is built from 15 residues. The trim removed 3 bases at V and 4 bases at J, leaving 7 bases unmatched. CDR3 in DNA: TGTGCCAGCAGTTATACGGCGGGAGGTGGAGAGACCCAGTACTTC. This sequence encodes CASSYTAGGGETQYF.

J is TRBJ2-2 and V is TRBV9, with TRBD1 matching 8 bases. Per the germline V gene, CDR1 is SGDLS and CDR2 is YYNGEE. The CDR3 runs to 14 residues. Trimming took 7 bases from V and 6 from J; bases not matched to a gene: 8. The CDR3 coding sequence is TGTGCCAGCCGGACAGGGCCCATCGCCGGGGAGCTGTTTTTT. This translates into CASRTGPIAGELFF.

The V gene is TRBV20-1, the J gene TRBJ1-1, with D tentatively TRBD1 (5 bases). CDR1 is DFQATT and CDR2 is SNEGSKA in the germline V gene (reference sequence). The CDR3 spans 13 residues. V lost 3 bases and J lost 5, with 13 bases in between. DNA for the CDR3: TGCAGTGCTAGTGAGTGGGGGGAGACTGAAGCTTTCTTT. Translating gives CSASEWGETEAFF.

The chain couples TRBV7-9 to TRBJ1-1, with D tentatively TRBD1 (6 bases). The CDR3 length is 13 residues. The germline CDR1 and CDR2 sequences are SEHNR and FQNEAQ (reference sequence). V lost 4 bases and J 3 bases, leaving 9 bases between the germline ends. The CDR3 coding sequence is TGTGCCAGCAGCTCGCAGGGGTACACTGAAGCTTTCTTT. Translating it yields CASSSQGYTEAFF.

The gene calls are TRBV6-2 or TRBV6-3 and TRBJ1-1; D remains ambiguous. In germline, CDR1 is MNHEY, CDR2 SVGEGT. CDR3 size: 14 residues. Trimming pared 6 bases from V and 2 bases from J, leaving 13 bases between. CDR3 sequence (DNA): TGTGCCAGCAGAACCGACAATCTAAACACTGAAGCTTTCTTT. It translates to CASRTDNLNTEAFF.

This clonotype appeared once. The J gene is TRBJ2-1, the V gene TRBV25-1; D unresolved. CDR1 is MGHDK and CDR2 is SYGVNS in the germline V gene. This CDR3 contains 15 residues. Deletions cut 1 base from V and 4 bases from J, with 11 bases between. The CDR3 DNA reads TGTGCCAGCAGTGAATTAGGGCCACTTTACAATGAGCAGTTCTTC. Residues: CASSELGPLYNEQFF.

The CDR3 loop reads CAISAPLGNQETQYF. The CDR3 DNA reads as TGTGCCATCAGTGCCCCTCTGGGGAACCAAGAGACCCAGTACTTC. The genes are TRBV10-3 and TRBJ2-5; D unresolved. The CDR3 sequence is 15 residues long. CDR1 is ENHRY and CDR2 is SYGVKD in the germline V gene. Deletions cut 4 bases from V and 0 bases from J, with 12 bases between.

The chain joins TRBV6-2 or TRBV6-3 to TRBJ2-5, with unresolved D. The CDR3 length is 12 residues. With 2 bases removed from V and 4 bases from J, the gap between germline ends came to 5 bases. From germline, CDR1 is MNHEY and CDR2 SVGEGT. The CDR3 spells CASSYVGETQYF. CDR3 coding DNA: TGTGCCAGCAGTTACGTAGGAGAGACCCAGTACTTC.

The chain joins TRBV4-2 to TRBJ2-3, with 9 bases fitting TRBD2. Germline V gene sequence: CDR1 LGHNA, CDR2 YNFKEQ. The trim removed 0 bases at V and 1 base at J, leaving 8 bases unmatched. The CDR3 has 18 residues. The CDR3 region has the DNA TGTGCCAGCAGCCAAGATGGGTTACTAGCGGGCCGCACAGATACGCAGTATTTT. Its translation: CASSQDGLLAGRTDTQYF.

This chain uses TRBV2 with TRBJ1-5; D call uncertain. The CDR3 covers 14 residues. Germline V gives CDR1 SNHLY, CDR2 FYNNEI. V was pared by 5 bases and J by 2 bases, with 10 bases between. In nucleotides, the CDR3 is TGTGCCAGCAGTTCCGGGCCCGGCAATCAGCCCCAGCATTTT. Translated, it gives CASSSGPGNQPQHF.

The V call is TRBV29-1, the J call TRBJ2-1, with 10 bases aligning to TRBD2. Germline CDR1 SQVTM, CDR2 ANQGSEA. The J segment lost 4 bases and the V segment lost 7 bases, leaving 7 bases of the junction unmatched. The CDR3 is 14 residues long. CDR3 sequence: CSATGAGGYNEQFF. The DNA of the CDR3 is TGCAGCGCCACAGGAGCGGGGGGGTACAATGAGCAGTTCTTC.

The rearrangement joins TRBV6-5 to TRBJ2-3, with unresolved D. V lost 0 bases to trimming and J lost 0 bases, with 13 bases between them. The CDR3 is 17 residues long. From germline, CDR1 is MNHEY and CDR2 SVGAGI. This CDR3 is CASSYSPLSASTDTQYF. The DNA of the CDR3 is TGTGCCAGCAGTTACTCCCCTCTGTCCGCTAGCACAGATACGCAGTATTTT.

CDR3 loop: CASSLIGQTGTEAFF. In nucleotides, the CDR3 is TGTGCCAGCAGTTTAATCGGACAGACGGGGACTGAAGCTTTCTTT. The chain joins TRBV27 to TRBJ1-1; TRBD1 might be the D (6 bases). Germline V CDR1 and CDR2: MNHEY, SMNVEV (reference sequence). V lost 2 bases, J lost 5 bases, and 15 bases lay in between. The CDR3 contains 15 residues.

The chain recombines TRBV7-9 with TRBJ1-4; 9 nucleotides line up with TRBD1. Trimming took 1 base from V and 2 from J; bases not matched to a gene: 8. CDR1 is SEHNR, CDR2 FQNEAQ, per germline (reference sequence). The CDR3 is made up of 18 amino acids. CDR3 loop: CASSLGVDRGSTNEKLFF. The CDR3 DNA follows: TGTGCCAGCAGCTTAGGAGTGGACAGGGGATCGACTAATGAAAAACTGTTTTTT.

This clonotype was observed once. The chain links TRBV2 to TRBJ2-7; maybe TRBD2 (5 bases). Per germline, CDR1 SNHLY and CDR2 FYNNEI. This CDR3 comprises 14 residues. The germline V and J ends were trimmed by 3 bases and 4 bases, with 13 bases remaining between them. In nucleotides, the CDR3 is TGTGCCAGCAGTGATCCGGACTGGGGATACGAGCAGTACTTC. Its translation is CASSDPDWGYEQYF.

This rearrangement joins TRBV12-3 or TRBV12-4 to TRBJ2-3, with D perhaps TRBD2 (5 bases). V lost 3 bases to trimming and J lost 0 bases, with 7 bases between them. This CDR3 is built from 14 residues. In DNA, the CDR3 is TGTGCCAGCAGTTTGGCTAGCAGCACAGATACGCAGTATTTT. This sequence encodes CASSLASSTDTQYF.

The chain couples TRBV7-8 to TRBJ2-1; 8 bases fit TRBD1. This CDR3 comprises 16 residues. CDR1 is SGHVS and CDR2 is FQNEAQ in the germline V gene. V was pared by 3 bases and J by 9 bases, with 13 bases of the junction left unmatched. DNA for the CDR3: TGTGCCAGCAGCTTGGCCGACAGGGGAATCTGGGGTGAGCAGTTCTTC. Translation gives CASSLADRGIWGEQFF.

The chain combines TRBV9 with TRBJ2-2, with D possibly being TRBD1 or TRBD2 (7 bases each). In germline, CDR1 is SGDLS, CDR2 YYNGEE. This CDR3 has 16 amino acids. The ends were cut back, 4 bases at V and 6 bases at J, with 19 bases in the middle. CDR3 sequence reads: CASSLRGGRPSGELFF. DNA for the CDR3: TGTGCCAGCAGCCTCAGGGGGGGACGGCCATCCGGGGAGCTGTTTTTT. The variable domain in full, completed from reference TRBV9 and TRBJ2-2, reads DSGVTQTPKHLITATGQRVTLRCSPRSGDLSVYWYQQSLDQGLQFLIQYYNGEERAKGNILERFSAQQFPDLHSELNLSSLELGDSALYFCASSLRGGRPSGELFFGEGSRLTVL.

This clonotype was counted a few times. V usage is TRBV7-2 and J usage is TRBJ2-5, with D unresolved. Germline-derived CDR1 and CDR2 are SGHTA and FQGNSA. V lost 0 bases and J lost 5, with 7 bases in between. The CDR3 has 13 residues. The CDR3 sequence: CASSLAGYETQYF. The CDR3 DNA reads TGTGCCAGCAGCTTAGCGGGGTACGAGACCCAGTACTTC.

V and J are TRBV2 and TRBJ2-2; 11 nucleotides line up with TRBD2. J lost 0 bases, V lost 7 bases, and 7 bases had no gene match. Per germline, CDR1 SNHLY and CDR2 FYNNEI. The CDR3 has 17 residues. DNA of the CDR3: TGTGCCAGCAAACTAGCGGGGGTTGGGGCGAACACCGGGGAGCTGTTTTTT. Translating gives CASKLAGVGANTGELFF.

V usage is TRBV5-4 and J usage is TRBJ1-2; a possible D gene is TRBD1 (6 bases). The V gene's germline CDR1 is SGHNT and CDR2 YYREEE (reference sequence). V lost 2 bases and J lost 3, with 11 bases in between. The CDR3 loop spans 14 amino acids. As DNA, the CDR3 is TGTGCCAGCAGCTTAGAGGGGGGACACTATGGCTACACCTTC. Its translation is CASSLEGGHYGYTF.